The 27 T cell receptor beta chains in this list originate from one sample, sequenced in a study of tumor-infiltrating lymphocytes in primary liver carcinoma (dated by TCRdb to the late 2010s). Sequencer: Illumina HiSeq 2500. A constant-region primer and ProtoScript II reverse transcriptase were used to reverse-transcribe TCRbeta-specific cDNA from roughly 480 ng total RNA. The TCRbeta libraries were prepared through three rounds of nested multiplex PCR following a slightly modified ARM-PCR procedure. Each of the first two PCR rounds ran for around 9 cycles and used multiplex TRBV1-TRBV30 forward primers together with a Cbeta reverse primer. TCRdb passed the public sequencing reads through fastp at Q25 and MiXCR, retaining productive beta sequences. Rows matching on CDR3 protein sequence are summarized as one entry with the most common DNA and genes. The sample has a few hundred thousand distinct CDR3 sequences on record, around three fifths of them singletons. Jointly, the top ten make up about 17% of the sample.

Blood RNA was extracted from unsorted whole blood using TRIzol reagent, and germline DNA was obtained with the DNeasy Blood & Tissue kit. Sequencing was done on a sample of peripheral blood. The source of these receptors is a woman in her 30s with primary liver carcinoma and hepatitis B virus infection.

This clonotype was recorded once. A junction boundary mismatches the germline segment, possibly from a read error. The chain recombines TRBV5-5 with TRBJ1-5; D remains unclear. The CDR3 covers 16 residues. Germline CDR1 and CDR2: SGHKS and YYEKEE (reference sequence). CDR3 loop: CASSLDPYYSNQPQHF. The CDR3 region has the DNA TGTGCCAGCAGCTTGGATCCTTACTATAGCAATCAACCCCAGCATTTT.

Ten or more counts support this clonotype. V usage is TRBV4-2 and J usage is TRBJ2-4; TRBD1 is a possible D gene (6 bases). V shed 3 bases and J shed 1 base, with 7 bases lying between them. In germline, CDR1 is LGHNA, CDR2 YNFKEQ. The CDR3 loop spans 14 amino acids. The chain's CDR3 is CASSQQGAKNIQYF. The CDR3 DNA reads TGTGCCAGCAGCCAGCAGGGGGCCAAAAACATTCAGTACTTC.

A word on this clonotype: This clone may be a read error of a much larger clone one base away. For the CDR3, the DNA is TGTGCCAGCGTTATTTACAATGAGCAGTTCTTC. Residues: CASVIYNEQFF. The genes are TRBV12-3 or TRBV12-4 and TRBJ2-1; D not resolved. The CDR3 is 11 amino acids. V dropped 8 bases and J dropped 4 bases, with 6 bases sitting between them.

This clonotype came up a few times. This may arise from a read error, as a much more abundant clone is one base away. V gene TRBV11-2 combines with J gene TRBJ1-1, with D unclear. The CDR3 extends over 14 amino acids. Trimming cost V 1 base and J 4 bases, with 10 bases left between them. The germline V gene encodes CDR1 SGHAT and CDR2 FQNNGV. CDR3: CASSLGPRLTEAFF. The CDR3 DNA is TGTGCCAGCAGCTTAGGACCAAGGCTCACTGAAGCTTTCTTT.

As regards this clonotype: Its ends do not fully match the called genes, so a read error is possible. This chain joins TRBV11-2 and TRBJ2-3; D is tentatively TRBD1 or TRBD2 (6 bases each). CDR3 length: 13 amino acids. CDR1 is SGHAT and CDR2 is FQNNGV in the germline V gene. The CDR3 reads CARTYGGGNTQYF. CDR3 nucleotides: TGTGCAAGAACCTATGGAGGGGGAAATACGCAGTATTTC.

The J gene is TRBJ1-4, the V gene TRBV7-9; D is ambiguous. V gave up 2 bases and J gave up 8 bases, with 15 bases separating them. The length of the CDR3 is 15 residues. Per the germline V gene, CDR1 is SEHNR and CDR2 is FQNEAQ (reference sequence). The CDR3 nucleotides are TGTGCCAGCAGCTTAACCCTTTCCCGTGGAGAAAAACTGTTTTTT. The encoded protein is CASSLTLSRGEKLFF.

Concerning this clonotype itself: One junction end disagrees with the germline gene, perhaps due to a read error. The chain has TRBV11-2 and TRBJ2-1; tentative D call: TRBD2 (5 bases). The CDR3 is 16 residues long. CDR1 and CDR2 from the germline V gene are SGHAT and FQNNGV. The CDR3 bases are TGTGTCAGCAGCCCCTCCGGGGATCTTTATTACAATGAGCAGTTCTTC. This codes for CVSSPSGDLYYNEQFF.

The chain links TRBV24-1 to TRBJ2-3, with D hard to call. The CDR3 is 16 residues long. The V gene lost 3 bases and the J gene lost 2 bases, with 14 bases spanning the gap. The germline gives CDR1 KGHDR, CDR2 SFDVKD. The CDR3 is CATSDKLGRSTDTQYF. The CDR3 coding sequence is TGTGCCACCAGTGATAAATTGGGTCGTTCCACAGATACGCAGTATTTT.

This clonotype was seen many times. The chain is built from TRBV11-2 and TRBJ2-7; TRBD2 aligns across 7 bases. The CDR3 contains 17 residues. Per the germline V gene, CDR1 is SGHAT and CDR2 is FQNNGV. V dropped 1 base and J dropped 0; count of bases not matched to a gene: 9. The CDR3 DNA reads TGTGCCAGCAGCTTAGTAGGTAGCGGGTTGAGCTCCTACGAGCAGTACTTC. Translating gives CASSLVGSGLSSYEQYF. The full variable domain, completed using reference TRBV11-2 and TRBJ2-7, is EAGVAQSPRYKIIEKRQSVAFWCNPISGHATLYWYQQILGQGPKLLIQFQNNGVVDDSQLPKDRFSAERLKGVDSTLKIQPAKLEDSAVYLCASSLVGSGLSSYEQYFGPGTRLTVT.

The V gene is TRBV12-3 or TRBV12-4, the J gene TRBJ2-1, with 7 positions matching TRBD2. V shed 4 bases and J 8 bases; nucleotides not matched to a gene: 11. This CDR3 has 15 residues. The CDR3 sequence: CASSSWLAGAHEQFF. CDR3 coding DNA: TGTGCCAGCAGTTCTTGGCTGGCGGGAGCCCATGAGCAGTTCTTC.

This clonotype showed up many times. This chain uses TRBV4-1 with TRBJ2-5, with D uncertain. Germline V gene sequence: CDR1 MGHRA, CDR2 YSYEKL. This CDR3 spans 15 amino acids. The ends were cut back, 2 bases at V and 5 bases at J, with 15 bases in the middle. Written as DNA, the CDR3 is TGCGCCAGCAGCCAACCCAACGGACCCGCCGAGACCCAGTACTTC. It yields the protein CASSQPNGPAETQYF.

This chain joins TRBV12-3 or TRBV12-4 and TRBJ2-1, with D hard to call. The CDR3 extends over 14 amino acids. The ends were cut back, 6 bases at V and 8 bases at J, with 17 bases in the middle. The CDR3 nucleotides are TGTGCCAGCAGCAATTACCCCCCTGGCGATGAGCAGTTCTTC. Protein product: CASSNYPPGDEQFF.

The chain combines TRBV6-2 or TRBV6-3 with TRBJ2-7; tentatively, D is TRBD2 (5 bases). Germline CDR1 is MNHEY and CDR2 is SVGEGT. CDR3 size: 16 residues. V was pared by 0 bases and J by 0 bases, with 12 bases between. The CDR3 protein is CASSYSPRESSYEQYF. The CDR3 DNA reads TGTGCCAGCAGTTACTCACCCCGGGAAAGCTCCTACGAGCAGTACTTC.

Of note for this clonotype: The junction does not match germline at one end; this may be a read error. The rearrangement uses TRBV12-3 or TRBV12-4 and TRBJ2-3; TRBD2 agrees at 11 bases. The CDR3 length is 14 residues. CDR3 bases: TGTACCAGTGGGACTAGCGGTAGCACAGATACGCAGTATTTT. The encoded protein is CTSGTSGSTDTQYF.

Concerning this clonotype itself: Being one base from a much bigger clone, this may be a read error. In nucleotides, the CDR3 is TGTGCCAGCAAAAAAAGGGAAGTGGGAGTTCAGGAGACCCAGTACTTC. Translating gives CASKKREVGVQETQYF. V and J are TRBV6-9 and TRBJ2-5, with D possibly TRBD2 on 5 matching bases. Germline V gives CDR1 MNHGY, CDR2 SVAAGI. The germline V and J ends were trimmed by 7 bases and 5 bases, with 23 bases remaining between them. The CDR3 loop spans 16 amino acids.

The genes are TRBV30 and TRBJ2-7; D gene unclear. CDR1 and CDR2 from the germline V gene are GTSNPN and SVGIG (reference sequence). The CDR3 loop spans 12 amino acids. Trimming removed 3 bases at V and 9 bases at J, with 15 bases between. The CDR3 nucleotides read TGTGCCTGGAGCCTCACAGAGGTAGGGCAGTACTTC. Protein product: CAWSLTEVGQYF.

This clonotype was detected once. A read error may be the cause here, since a much bigger clone is one base away. The CDR3 nucleotides read TGTGCCAGAAGACCAAAACTAGCGGCGAACACCGGGGAGCTGTTTTTT. Its protein is CARRPKLAANTGELFF. V usage is TRBV6-2 or TRBV6-3 and J usage is TRBJ2-2; 8 nucleotides line up with TRBD2. Germline loops: CDR1 MNHEY, CDR2 SVGEGT. The CDR3 consists of 16 residues. V trimming: 9 bases; J trimming: 0 bases; junction bases outside the gene matches: 9.

The gene calls are TRBV7-9 and TRBJ1-2; D ambiguous. V was cut by 5 bases and J by 3 bases, with 13 bases left in between. The CDR3 extends over 14 amino acids. The germline V gene encodes CDR1 SEHNR and CDR2 FQNEAQ (reference sequence). The CDR3: CASSLTLGYYGYTF. DNA of the CDR3: TGTGCCAGCAGCCTCACCCTTGGTTACTATGGCTACACCTTC.

This clonotype was counted many times. The chain joins TRBV10-2 to TRBJ2-2; tentatively, D is TRBD1 or TRBD2 (5 bases each). CDR1 is WSHSY, CDR2 SAAADI, per germline. CDR3 length equals 14 residues. V lost 5 bases to trimming and J lost 5 bases, with 12 bases between them. The DNA of the CDR3 is TGCGCCAGCAGTCCGGGACGAGTAACCGGGGAGCTGTTTTTT. Its protein is CASSPGRVTGELFF.

Concerning this clonotype itself: The junction departs from the called germline gene at one end, perhaps through a read error. The chain has TRBV7-9 and TRBJ2-7; D ambiguous. In germline, CDR1 is SEHNR, CDR2 FQNEAQ (reference sequence). The CDR3 consists of 13 residues. The CDR3 nucleotides read TGTGGCAGCAGCCTCAACAGAGAGTACGAGCAGTACTTC. It is translated as CGSSLNREYEQYF.

Concerning this clonotype: A much bigger clone sits one base away, suggesting this may be a read error. V and J are TRBV4-1 and TRBJ2-7, with TRBD1 as a possible D gene (5 bases). This CDR3 is 15 amino acids long. CDR1 is MGHRA and CDR2 is YSYEKL in the germline V gene. V lost 1 base and J 3 bases, leaving 13 bases between the germline ends. The CDR3 sequence: CASSQAFLQDYEQYF. The CDR3 nucleotides read TGCGCCAGCAGCCAAGCTTTTTTACAGGACTACGAGCAGTACTTC.

This sequence joins TRBV11-2 and TRBJ2-7; D call uncertain. V was pared by 9 bases and J by 7 bases, with 13 bases between. Germline lookup yields CDR1 SGHAT and CDR2 FQNNGV. This CDR3 contains 11 residues. The CDR3 sequence: CASRYLGEQYF. The CDR3, as DNA: TGTGCCAGTAGGTACCTAGGGGAGCAGTACTTC.

This clonotype came up a few times. The CDR3 protein is CASGGREQFF. The CDR3 nucleotides read TGCGCCAGTGGGGGTCGGGAGCAGTTCTTC. The chain couples TRBV5-1 to TRBJ2-1; D possibly uses TRBD1 or TRBD2 (5 bases each). V gave up 8 bases and J gave up 10 bases, with 10 bases separating them. The germline V gene encodes CDR1 SGHRS and CDR2 YFSETQ. This CDR3 has 10 amino acids.

The chain employs TRBV7-8 and TRBJ1-6; maybe TRBD1 (5 bases). Germline loops: CDR1 SGHVS, CDR2 FQNEAQ. Trimming pared 1 base from V and 9 bases from J, leaving 7 bases between. This CDR3 spans 13 amino acids. The CDR3 DNA reads as TGTGCCAGCAGCTTAGGGGGCGGTTCACCCCTCCACTTT. Amino acid sequence: CASSLGGGSPLHF.

V gene TRBV7-9 combines with J gene TRBJ2-3, with D tentatively TRBD1 (6 bases). The V gene lost 5 bases and the J gene lost 1 base, with 16 bases spanning the gap. The CDR3 sequence is 16 residues long. The germline V gene has CDR1 SEHNR and CDR2 FQNEAQ (reference sequence). CDR3 sequence reads: CASSPGTPSGTDTQYF. The CDR3 DNA reads as TGTGCCAGCAGCCCCGGGACACCTTCCGGCACAGATACGCAGTATTTT.

This clonotype was recorded many times. The chain uses TRBV10-3 and TRBJ2-1; 14 nucleotides align to TRBD2. J was trimmed by 7 bases and V by 6 bases; bases with no gene match: 2. Germline lookup yields CDR1 ENHRY and CDR2 SYGVKD. The CDR3 sequence is 14 residues long. CDR3 residues: CAIRRTSGRNEQFF. The DNA for the CDR3 is TGTGCCATCAGACGGACTAGCGGGAGGAATGAGCAGTTCTTC.

CDR3 sequence: CAGIRGGRVKGEQFF. Here the CDR3 DNA reads TGTGCCGGCATAAGGGGTGGGAGGGTTAAGGGTGAGCAGTTCTTC. The genes are TRBV30 and TRBJ2-1; 7 bases line up with TRBD2. The germline gives CDR1 GTSNPN, CDR2 SVGIG (reference sequence). Trimming at V came to 8 bases and at J to 9 bases, leaving 19 bases not matched to a gene. This CDR3 comprises 15 residues.